This TCR beta chain was retrieved from a study of blood T cell dynamics during melanoma immunotherapy. Study-level background: First-line therapy was either pembrolizumab or nivolumab with ipilimumab for metastatic melanoma. Overall study results and limits: The study could not tell melanoma-specific clones from general immune activation. Disease-control patients' PBMC repertoires became either more clonal or more diverse at W3.

Time point given: week 3, after first cycle of checkpoint inhibitor. DNA loading was fixed at approximately 0.35 ug for all bulk PBMC samples. Only in-frame clones appear in the TCRdb table, and some are missing; sequencing was by immunoSEQ multiplex PCR. There are 25,000 to 30,000 clones in the sample; 65% to 85% occur only once, and about a tenth lies in the top ten. A note on this clone: Its target is unknown.

The sequences come from blood, collected from a patient treated with checkpoint blockade. This sequence originates from a human donor with melanoma.

The CDR3 loop reads CASSGYGTEAFF. DNA of the CDR3: TGTGCCAGCAGTGGATATGGAACTGAAGCTTTCTTT. The chain is built from TRBV2 and TRBJ1-1; D uncertain. Germline V lookup: CDR1 SNHLY, CDR2 FYNNEI. There are 12 residues in the CDR3. With 4 bases removed from V and 5 bases from J, the gap between germline ends came to 8 bases.